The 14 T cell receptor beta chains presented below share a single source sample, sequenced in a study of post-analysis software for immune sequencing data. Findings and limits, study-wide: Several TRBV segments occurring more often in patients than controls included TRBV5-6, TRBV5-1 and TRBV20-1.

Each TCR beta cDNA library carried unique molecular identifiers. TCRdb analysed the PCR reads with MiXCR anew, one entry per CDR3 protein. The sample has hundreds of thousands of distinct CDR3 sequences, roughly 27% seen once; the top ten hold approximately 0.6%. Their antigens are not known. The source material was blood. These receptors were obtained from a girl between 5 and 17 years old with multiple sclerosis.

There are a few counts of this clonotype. This CDR3 is CASRTGNQPQHF. DNA for the CDR3: TGTGCCAGCAGAACCGGCAATCAGCCCCAGCATTTT. The rearrangement joins TRBV27 to TRBJ1-5; the D is unclear. The CDR3 covers 12 residues. The V end was cut by 6 bases, the J end by 2 bases, with 5 bases between. Germline CDR1 is MNHEY and CDR2 is SMNVEV (reference sequence).

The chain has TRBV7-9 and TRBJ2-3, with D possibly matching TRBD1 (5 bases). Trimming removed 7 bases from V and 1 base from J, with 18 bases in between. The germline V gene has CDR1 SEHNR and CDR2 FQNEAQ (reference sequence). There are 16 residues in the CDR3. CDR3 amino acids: CASTRLSGQGTDTQYF. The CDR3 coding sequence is TGTGCCAGCACCCGTTTGTCCGGACAAGGCACAGATACGCAGTATTTT.

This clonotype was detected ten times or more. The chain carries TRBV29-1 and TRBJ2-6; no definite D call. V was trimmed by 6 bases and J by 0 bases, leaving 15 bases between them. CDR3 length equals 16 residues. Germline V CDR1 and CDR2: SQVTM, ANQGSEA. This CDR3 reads CSVGATPGSGANVLTF. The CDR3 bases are TGCAGCGTAGGAGCTACCCCAGGCTCTGGGGCCAACGTCCTGACTTTC.

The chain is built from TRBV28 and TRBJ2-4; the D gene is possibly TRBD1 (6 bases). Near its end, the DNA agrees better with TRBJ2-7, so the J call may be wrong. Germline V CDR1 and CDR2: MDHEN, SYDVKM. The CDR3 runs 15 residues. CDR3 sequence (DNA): TGTGCCAGCAGCCCCTGTAGCTCAGGGGCCTACGAGCAGTACTTC. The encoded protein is CASSPCSSGAYEQYF.

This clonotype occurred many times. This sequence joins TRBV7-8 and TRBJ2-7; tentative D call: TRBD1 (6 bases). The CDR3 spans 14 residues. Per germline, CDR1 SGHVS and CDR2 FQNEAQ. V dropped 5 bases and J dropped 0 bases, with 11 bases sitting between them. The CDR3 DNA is TGTGCCAGCAGCCCGACAGGAGTCTCCTACGAGCAGTACTTC. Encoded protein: CASSPTGVSYEQYF.

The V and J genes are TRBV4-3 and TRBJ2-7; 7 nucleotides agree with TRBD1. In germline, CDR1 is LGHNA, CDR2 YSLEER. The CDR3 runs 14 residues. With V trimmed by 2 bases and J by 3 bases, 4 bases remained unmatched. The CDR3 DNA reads TGCGCCAGCAGCCAATTACAGGGGAGCTACGAGCAGTACTTC. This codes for CASSQLQGSYEQYF.

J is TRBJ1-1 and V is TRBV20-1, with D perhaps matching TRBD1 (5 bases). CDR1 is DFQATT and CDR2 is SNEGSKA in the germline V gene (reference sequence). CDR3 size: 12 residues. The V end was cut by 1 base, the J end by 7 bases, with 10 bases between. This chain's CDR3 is CSARGGEIEAFF. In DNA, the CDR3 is TGCAGTGCTAGAGGGGGCGAAATTGAAGCTTTCTTT.

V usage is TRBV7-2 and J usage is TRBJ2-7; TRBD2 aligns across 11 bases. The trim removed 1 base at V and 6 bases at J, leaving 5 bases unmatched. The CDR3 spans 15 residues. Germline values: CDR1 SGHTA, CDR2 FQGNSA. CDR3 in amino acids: CASSLGTSGFAEQYF. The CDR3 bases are TGTGCCAGCAGCTTAGGGACTAGCGGGTTCGCCGAGCAGTACTTC.

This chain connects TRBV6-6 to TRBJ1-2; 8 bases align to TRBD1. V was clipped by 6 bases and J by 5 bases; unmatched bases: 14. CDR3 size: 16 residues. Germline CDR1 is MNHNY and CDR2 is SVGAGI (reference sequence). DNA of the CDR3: TGTGCCAGCAGGTACACAGGGGGACGTGCGGCATATGGCTACACCTTC. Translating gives CASRYTGGRAAYGYTF.

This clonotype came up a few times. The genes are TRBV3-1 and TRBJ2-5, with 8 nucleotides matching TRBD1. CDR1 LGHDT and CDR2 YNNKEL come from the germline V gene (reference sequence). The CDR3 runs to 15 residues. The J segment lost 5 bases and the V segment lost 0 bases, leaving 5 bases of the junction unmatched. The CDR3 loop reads CASSQDWAGGETQYF. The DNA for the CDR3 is TGTGCCAGCAGCCAAGATTGGGCAGGGGGCGAGACCCAGTACTTC.

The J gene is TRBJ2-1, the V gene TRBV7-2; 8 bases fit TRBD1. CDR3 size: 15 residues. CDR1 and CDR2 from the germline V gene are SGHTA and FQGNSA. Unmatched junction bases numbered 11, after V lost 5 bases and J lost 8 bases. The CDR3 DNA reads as TGTGCCAGCAGCCGGGACAGGAGGGCAAGGGATGAGCAGTTCTTC. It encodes CASSRDRRARDEQFF.

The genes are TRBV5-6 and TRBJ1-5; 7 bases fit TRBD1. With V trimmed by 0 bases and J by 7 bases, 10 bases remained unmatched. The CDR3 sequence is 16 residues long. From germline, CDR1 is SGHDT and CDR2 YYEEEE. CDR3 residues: CASSLARGQGGQPQHF. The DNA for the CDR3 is TGTGCCAGCAGCTTGGCAAGGGGGCAGGGAGGGCAGCCCCAGCATTTT.

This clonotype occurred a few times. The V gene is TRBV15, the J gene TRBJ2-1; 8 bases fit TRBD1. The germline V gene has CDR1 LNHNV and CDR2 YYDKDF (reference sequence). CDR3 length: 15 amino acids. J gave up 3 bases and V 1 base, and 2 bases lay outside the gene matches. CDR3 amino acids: CATSRGGQGYNEQFF. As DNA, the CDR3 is TGTGCCACCAGCAGAGGCGGACAGGGCTACAATGAGCAGTTCTTC.

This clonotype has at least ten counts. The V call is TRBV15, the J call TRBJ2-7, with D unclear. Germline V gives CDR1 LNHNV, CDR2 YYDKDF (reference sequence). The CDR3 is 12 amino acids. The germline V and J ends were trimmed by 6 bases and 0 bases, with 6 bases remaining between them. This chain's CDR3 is CATSYSSYEQYF. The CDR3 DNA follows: TGTGCCACCAGTTACAGCTCCTACGAGCAGTACTTC.